Following are 31 T cell receptor beta chains from one sample sequenced in a study of blood T cell repertoires in COVID-19. The table came from immunoSEQ multiplex PCR; TCRdb's copy has only in-frame clones and leaves some out. Of over 25,000 clones listed, about 89% are singletons. The material sequenced was peripheral blood. The receptors were gathered from a man in his 70s with active COVID-19.

This chain links TRBV7-2 with TRBJ1-2; maybe TRBD1 (5 bases). CDR1 is SGHTA, CDR2 FQGNSA, per germline. CDR3 size: 14 residues. V lost 5 bases and J lost 3, with 13 bases in between. CDR3: CASSPPGRHYGYTF. In DNA, the CDR3 is TGTGCCAGCAGCCCCCCAGGGCGTCACTATGGCTACACCTTC.

The chain recombines TRBV21-1 with TRBJ1-4; the table's D call of TRBD1 was not tested on the DNA. TRBV21-1 is labeled a pseudogene. CDR3 size: 14 residues. In nucleotides, the CDR3 is TGTGCCAGCAGCAAGGTGGACAGGGCAGAAAAACTGTTTTTT. Translating it yields CASSKVDRAEKLFF.

The gene calls are TRBV5-4 and TRBJ2-1; weak D call: TRBD1 (5 bases). The V end lost 1 base, the J end lost 4 bases, and 12 bases lay between the germline ends. Per germline, CDR1 SGHNT and CDR2 YYREEE (reference sequence). This CDR3 has 15 residues. The CDR3 loop is CASSLQGSSYNEQFF. CDR3 coding DNA: TGTGCCAGCAGCTTGCAGGGCTCATCATACAATGAGCAGTTCTTC. Drawing the rest from reference TRBV5-4 and TRBJ2-1, the complete variable domain is ETGVTQSPTHLIKTRGQQVTLRCSSQSGHNTVSWYQQALGQGPQFIFQYYREEENGRGNFPPRFSGLQFPNYSSELNVNALELDDSALYLCASSLQGSSYNEQFFGPGTRLTVL.

The V and J genes are TRBV6-1 and TRBJ1-5; D is perhaps TRBD1 (5 bases). In germline, CDR1 is MNHNS, CDR2 SASEGT. V lost 6 bases to trimming and J lost 4 bases, with 10 bases between them. This CDR3 comprises 13 residues. CDR3 bases: TGTGCCAGCAGATCTGACAGTAATCAGCCCCAGCATTTT. Protein sequence: CASRSDSNQPQHF.

The V and J genes are TRBV19 and TRBJ2-2; 10 bases agree with TRBD1. This CDR3 contains 15 residues. Trimming removed 5 bases from V and 4 bases from J; junction bases left unmatched: 4. Germline CDR1 reads LNHDA; CDR2 reads SQIVND (reference sequence). The CDR3 coding sequence is TGTGCCAGTAGTGGGGGACAGGGGATCACCGGGGAGCTGTTTTTT. Residues: CASSGGQGITGELFF.

The V and J genes are TRBV12-3 or TRBV12-4 and TRBJ2-5; 7 bases agree with TRBD2. The junction had 4 bases not matched to a gene; V was cut back by 6 bases and J by 3 bases. The CDR3 extends over 13 amino acids. The CDR3 here is CASSPTSEETQYF. Here the CDR3 DNA reads TGTGCCAGCAGCCCAACTAGCGAAGAGACCCAGTACTTC.

The genes are TRBV19 and TRBJ1-2; 9 bases agree with TRBD1. CDR3 length: 14 amino acids. J lost 7 bases, V lost 7 bases, and 10 bases had no gene match. CDR1 and CDR2 (germline): LNHDA, SQIVND (reference sequence). CDR3 nucleotide sequence: TGTGCCAGTATCTTACAGGGGGCGCGATCTGGCTACACCTTC. This translates into CASILQGARSGYTF.

This clone was detected once. The genes are TRBV10-1 and TRBJ2-1, with a possible D match to TRBD2 (6 bases). V lost 0 bases to trimming and J lost 0 bases, with 9 bases between them. The CDR3 runs 16 residues. Germline V gene sequence: CDR1 WNHNN, CDR2 SYGVQD (reference sequence). The CDR3 here is CASSESGGSSYNEQFF. Here the CDR3 DNA reads TGCGCCAGCAGTGAGTCGGGAGGAAGCTCCTACAATGAGCAGTTCTTC.

The CDR3 spells CASNKGTGVNTEAFF. In nucleotides, the CDR3 is TGTGCCAGCAATAAGGGGACAGGGGTGAACACTGAAGCTTTCTTT. This sequence joins TRBV2 and TRBJ1-1, with TRBD1 matching over 10 bases. Germline CDR1 and CDR2: SNHLY and FYNNEI. This CDR3 contains 15 residues. After removal of 7 bases from V and 0 bases from J, the junction contained 5 bases not matched to a gene. Filled out from reference TRBV2 and TRBJ1-1, the complete variable domain reads EPEVTQTPSHQVTQMGQEVILRCVPISNHLYFYWYRQILGQKVEFLVSFYNNEISEKSEIFDDQFSVERPDGSNFTLKIRSTKLEDSAMYFCASNKGTGVNTEAFFGQGTRLTVV.

The chain employs TRBV2 and TRBJ2-6; 9 bases are shared with TRBD1. Germline CDR1 reads SNHLY; CDR2 reads FYNNEI. The CDR3 has 18 residues. Losses at the gene ends were 7 bases for V and 1 base for J; bases not matched to a gene: 11. In nucleotides, the CDR3 is TGTGCCAGCATCCTCAATCCCGGGACAGGGTCTGGGGCCAACGTCCTGACTTTC. This encodes CASILNPGTGSGANVLTF.

This chain uses TRBV30 with TRBJ1-6; no firm D call. This CDR3 comprises 14 residues. V lost 8 bases to trimming and J lost 7 bases, with 18 bases between them. Germline loops: CDR1 GTSNPN, CDR2 SVGIG (reference sequence). The CDR3 coding sequence is TGTGCCGCCACTCCCGCGTTGGAGAATTCACCCCTCCACTTT. Encoded protein: CAATPALENSPLHF.

The J gene is TRBJ2-3, the V gene TRBV10-2, with 10 bases matching TRBD2. The germline CDR1 and CDR2 sequences are WSHSY and SAAADI. The CDR3 length is 17 residues. Losses at the gene ends were 1 base for V and 2 bases for J; bases not matched to a gene: 6. The CDR3 DNA is TGCGCCAGCAGTGAGTACCCACTAGCGGGATACACAGATACGCAGTATTTT. This codes for CASSEYPLAGYTDTQYF.

The chain employs TRBV27 and TRBJ2-2; 14 nucleotides agree with TRBD2. With V trimmed by 5 bases and J by 6 bases, 11 bases remained unmatched. Germline CDR1 and CDR2: MNHEY and SMNVEV (reference sequence). The CDR3 sequence is 18 residues long. The DNA of the CDR3 is TGTGCCAGCAGTCCCAGGGGACTAGCGGGAGTGAGGGCCGGGGAGCTGTTTTTT. It translates to CASSPRGLAGVRAGELFF.

The rearrangement joins TRBV27 to TRBJ2-7, with 8 bases matching TRBD2. Germline CDR1 reads MNHEY; CDR2 reads SMNVEV (reference sequence). V lost 2 bases, J lost 0 bases, and 6 bases stayed unmatched. The CDR3 loop spans 16 amino acids. The CDR3 sequence is CASSLTTSGYSYEQYF. CDR3 coding DNA: TGTGCCAGCAGTTTAACTACTAGCGGTTACTCCTACGAGCAGTACTTC.

This clone was recorded only once. CDR3 in amino acids: CASSIGSRQGRAPQHF. Here the CDR3 DNA reads TGTGCCAGTAGTATAGGGTCCAGACAGGGGCGGGCGCCCCAGCATTTT. This chain uses TRBV19 with TRBJ1-5; 8 bases match TRBD1. This CDR3 comprises 16 residues. V lost 1 base and J lost 9; bases outside the gene matches: 11. CDR1 LNHDA and CDR2 SQIVND come from the germline V gene (reference sequence). Full variable domain (outside the CDR3, taken from reference TRBV19 and TRBJ1-5): DGGITQSPKYLFRKEGQNVTLSCEQNLNHDAMYWYRQDPGQGLRLIYYSQIVNDFQKGDIAEGYSVSREKKESFPLTVTSAQKNPTAFYLCASSIGSRQGRAPQHFGDGTRLSIL.

The chain is built from TRBV11-2 and TRBJ1-6; D is unclear. CDR1 and CDR2 from the germline V gene are SGHAT and FQNNGV. This CDR3 comprises 14 residues. The V end was cut by 1 base, the J end by 6 bases, with 7 bases between. The CDR3 sequence is CASSLAGGNSPLHF. CDR3 nucleotide sequence: TGTGCCAGCAGCTTAGCGGGAGGTAATTCACCCCTCCACTTT.

This chain joins TRBV5-1 and TRBJ2-1, with 10 nucleotides matching TRBD2. CDR1 SGHRS and CDR2 YFSETQ come from the germline V gene. This CDR3 has 18 residues. V lost 3 bases, J lost 7 bases, and 16 bases stayed unmatched. Written as DNA, the CDR3 is TGCGCCAGCAGCTCAGGGATAAAACTAGCGGGATCGTCGAATGAGCAGTTCTTC. Protein: CASSSGIKLAGSSNEQFF.

The chain uses TRBV4-2 and TRBJ1-5; D not certain. The ends were cut back, 0 bases at V and 0 bases at J, with 12 bases in the middle. Germline assignment: CDR1 LGHNA and CDR2 YNFKEQ. The CDR3 length is 17 residues. In nucleotides, the CDR3 is TGTGCCAGCAGCCAAGATACGGGTGGGTATAGCAATCAGCCCCAGCATTTT. This gives the protein CASSQDTGGYSNQPQHF.

The genes are TRBV5-1 and TRBJ1-1, with D perhaps matching TRBD1 (6 bases). Germline V CDR1 and CDR2: SGHRS, YFSETQ. The V end lost 7 bases, the J end lost 1 base, and 14 bases lay between the germline ends. This CDR3 is 14 amino acids long. CDR3: CASREIRGNTEAFF. The CDR3 region has the DNA TGCGCCAGCCGAGAGATCAGGGGGAACACTGAAGCTTTCTTT. Filled out from reference TRBV5-1 and TRBJ1-1, the complete variable domain reads KAGVTQTPRYLIKTRGQQVTLSCSPISGHRSVSWYQQTPGQGLQFLFEYFSETQRNKGNFPGRFSGRQFSNSRSEMNVSTLELGDSALYLCASREIRGNTEAFFGQGTRLTVV.

The genes are TRBV5-1 and TRBJ2-3, with D possibly matching TRBD1 (5 bases). V lost 5 bases and J 0 bases, leaving 13 bases between the germline ends. The CDR3 has 15 amino acids. CDR1 SGHRS and CDR2 YFSETQ come from the germline V gene. The CDR3 region has the DNA TGCGCCAGCAGGAACCCACAGGAAAGCACAGATACGCAGTATTTT. Its translation: CASRNPQESTDTQYF.

This chain connects TRBV6-2 or TRBV6-3 to TRBJ1-1; D is unresolved. The V gene lost 5 bases and the J gene lost 1 base, with 8 bases spanning the gap. Germline V gene sequence: CDR1 MNHEY, CDR2 SVGEGT. The CDR3 is 13 residues long. The chain's CDR3 is CASSRTSNTEAFF. The DNA for the CDR3 is TGTGCCAGCAGTCGAACATCGAACACTGAAGCTTTCTTT.

This chain uses TRBV18 with TRBJ1-1; maybe TRBD1 (6 bases). The germline V gene encodes CDR1 KGHSH and CDR2 LQKENI. V shed 5 bases and J shed 4 bases, with 14 bases lying between them. The CDR3 loop spans 14 amino acids. The CDR3: CASSDQGRGTEAFF. The CDR3 DNA reads TGTGCCAGCTCAGACCAGGGGAGAGGCACTGAAGCTTTCTTT.

V gene TRBV28 combines with J gene TRBJ1-5; perhaps TRBD1 as D (5 bases). This CDR3 comprises 14 residues. CDR1 and CDR2 from the germline V gene are MDHEN and SYDVKM. With 3 bases removed from V and 4 bases from J, the gap between germline ends came to 10 bases. In DNA, the CDR3 is TGTGCCAGCAGTTTTGGCAGGGCGAATCAGCCCCAGCATTTT. It specifies CASSFGRANQPQHF. Filled out from reference TRBV28 and TRBJ1-5, the complete variable domain reads DVKVTQSSRYLVKRTGEKVFLECVQDMDHENMFWYRQDPGLGLRLIYFSYDVKMKEKGDIPEGYSVSREKKERFSLILESASTNQTSMYLCASSFGRANQPQHFGDGTRLSIL.

This rearrangement joins TRBV4-1 to TRBJ2-5; TRBD1 agrees at 7 bases. Trimming removed 0 bases from V and 5 bases from J; junction bases left unmatched: 6. The germline gives CDR1 MGHRA, CDR2 YSYEKL. The CDR3 spans 15 residues. This CDR3 is CASSQEQGSLETQYF. Written as DNA, the CDR3 is TGCGCCAGCAGCCAAGAACAGGGGAGCCTGGAGACCCAGTACTTC.

The V call is TRBV30, the J call TRBJ2-1; D is perhaps TRBD2 (6 bases). This CDR3 is 16 amino acids long. Germline V lookup: CDR1 GTSNPN, CDR2 SVGIG (reference sequence). The V gene lost 0 bases and the J gene lost 3 bases, with 15 bases spanning the gap. The CDR3 region has the DNA TGTGCCTGGAGTGTAGTTCGGAGGGCTGACTACAATGAGCAGTTCTTC. Translated, it gives CAWSVVRRADYNEQFF.

This clone has more than one count but fewer than ten. This rearrangement joins TRBV5-4 to TRBJ1-6; TRBD1 matches at 8 bases. This CDR3 has 16 residues. V lost 0 bases, J lost 5 bases, and 4 bases stayed unmatched. Per germline, CDR1 SGHNT and CDR2 YYREEE (reference sequence). The CDR3, as DNA: TGTGCCAGCAGCTTGGACAGGGGGTCGAATAATTCACCCCTCCACTTT. Protein: CASSLDRGSNNSPLHF.

Concerning this clone: The sample carries other DNA sequences with the same CDR3. The CDR3: CASSVGGSLTDTQYF. CDR3 coding DNA: TGTGCCAGCAGCGTAGGGGGCAGTTTAACAGATACGCAGTATTTT. The chain has TRBV9 and TRBJ2-3; TRBD1 is a possible D gene (5 bases). CDR1 and CDR2 from the germline V gene are SGDLS and YYNGEE. Trimming took 0 bases from V and 3 from J, leaving 11 bases between them. The CDR3 loop spans 15 amino acids. The entire variable domain, with the rest obtained from reference TRBV9 and TRBJ2-3, is as follows: DSGVTQTPKHLITATGQRVTLRCSPRSGDLSVYWYQQSLDQGLQFLIQYYNGEERAKGNILERFSAQQFPDLHSELNLSSLELGDSALYFCASSVGGSLTDTQYFGPGTRLTVL.

This chain connects TRBV3-1 (or the pseudogene TRBV3-2) to TRBJ2-5; 8 bases align to TRBD2. Germline assignment: CDR1 LGHDT and CDR2 YNNKEL (reference sequence). The CDR3 contains 15 residues. Unmatched junction bases numbered 6, after V lost 1 base and J lost 5 bases. The CDR3 region is CASSQGTSGPETQYF. Here the CDR3 DNA reads TGTGCCAGCAGCCAAGGAACTAGCGGTCCCGAGACCCAGTACTTC.

This chain links TRBV11-2 with TRBJ2-1; 7 positions agree with TRBD2. The CDR3 is 14 residues long. CDR1 and CDR2 (germline): SGHAT, FQNNGV. Trimming took 5 bases from V and 4 from J; bases not matched to a gene: 5. CDR3 DNA: TGTGCCAGCAGCAGGGCGGGACTATACAATGAGCAGTTCTTC. This translates into CASSRAGLYNEQFF.

The J gene is TRBJ2-7, the V gene TRBV28; the match to TRBD2 covers 7 bases. V was pared by 2 bases and J by 0 bases, with 10 bases of the junction left unmatched. CDR3 length equals 17 residues. Germline loops: CDR1 MDHEN, CDR2 SYDVKM. The DNA of the CDR3 is TGTGCCAGCAGTTTAGGGCCTAGCGGAGGGAGCTCCTACGAGCAGTACTTC. Translated: CASSLGPSGGSSYEQYF.

The CDR3 bases are TGTGCCAGCCGAATTAGCGGGAGAGGCTCCTACAATGAGCAGTTCTTC. This sequence encodes CASRISGRGSYNEQFF. This chain uses TRBV2 with TRBJ2-1; 9 nucleotides align to TRBD2. The V gene's germline CDR1 is SNHLY and CDR2 FYNNEI. The trim removed 8 bases at V and 0 bases at J, leaving 8 bases unmatched. CDR3 length: 16 residues.